The clone carrying this T cell receptor (beta chain) was observed a few times. Its specificity is unknown. This entry belongs to a study of vaccination and CD4 T cells after COVID-19. This CDR3 region has 14 residues. CDR1 and CDR2 (germline): SGHTA, FQGNSA. The V and J ends lost 0 bases and 3 bases respectively, with 6 bases between them. At the Johns Hopkins FTIC core, DNA taken from cultured CD4+ T cells was sequenced by way of the Oncomine TCR Beta short-read assay. TCRdb re-derived calls from the PCR reads in MiXCR, one entry per CDR3 protein. The sample has approximately 16,000 distinct CDR3 sequences; about 35% are singletons. Treatment noted: roughly 10-day PBMC culture with coronavirus spike peptide pools or control peptides (ViraFEST assay).

This chain uses TRBV7-2 with TRBJ2-1; TRBD2 is a possible D gene (6 bases). Sequencing used cultured CD4+ T cells from blood. The receptor was derived from a human donor with COVID-19. The CDR3 region has the DNA TGTGCCAGCAGCTTAGCGGGGGGCTACAATGAGCAGTTCTTC. Its translation is CASSLAGGYNEQFF.